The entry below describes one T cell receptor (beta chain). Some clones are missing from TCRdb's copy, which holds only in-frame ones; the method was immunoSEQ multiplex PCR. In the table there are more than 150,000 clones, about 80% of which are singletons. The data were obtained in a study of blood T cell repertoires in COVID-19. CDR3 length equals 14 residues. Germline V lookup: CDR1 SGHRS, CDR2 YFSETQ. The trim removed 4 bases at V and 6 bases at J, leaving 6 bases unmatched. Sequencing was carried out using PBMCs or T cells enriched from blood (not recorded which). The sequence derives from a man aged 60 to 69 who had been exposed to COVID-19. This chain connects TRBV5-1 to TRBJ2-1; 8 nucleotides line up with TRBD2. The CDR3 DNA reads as TGCGCCAGCAGCACGGGAGGGCCGAGCAATGAGCAGTTCTTC. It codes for CASSTGGPSNEQFF.